Listed here is a single T cell receptor beta chain. As yet, its antigen is unknown. The data stem from a study of cytomegalovirus exposure and HLA in healthy donors. Study-level points and caveats: Several V segments, TRBV6-2 and TRBV6-3 among them, could not be told apart and were dropped. The study put 150 to 200 TCR beta chains on its list as cytomegalovirus-associated.

Regarding donors, all were healthy bone marrow donors. Whereas donors were nominally healthy upon sampling, unrecorded immune exposures were probable. Per the germline V gene, CDR1 is GTSNPN and CDR2 is SVGIG (reference sequence). After removal of 0 bases from V and 7 bases from J, the junction contained 4 bases not matched to a gene. CDR3 length: 14 amino acids. 60 Vbeta and 13 Jbeta primers were used in PCR. Produced via immunoSEQ multiplex PCR; TCRdb's table is partial and in-frame only. The sample has roughly 150,000 clones; about 70% are singletons. Sequenced: PBMCs. The TCR was taken from a woman aged 60 to 75 in good health and CMV-seropositive. This chain links TRBV30 with TRBJ2-5; 11 positions match TRBD2. The CDR3 loop reads CAWSVSGGAGTQYF. The CDR3 DNA sequence: TGTGCCTGGAGTGTTAGCGGGGGGGCCGGGACCCAGTACTTC.